The T cell receptor (beta chain) under discussion was sequenced for a study of shared clonotypes between healthy human individuals. Study-wide points: Generation of non-shared clonotypes was less probable than generation of clonotypes shared by all four donors.

This clone was observed a handful of times. Its antigen is undetermined. The CDR3 runs to 16 residues. J was trimmed by 5 bases and V by 4 bases; bases with no gene match: 13. Germline lookup yields CDR1 MNHEY and CDR2 SVGAGI. The assay was immunoSEQ multiplex PCR, and TCRdb's table has in-frame clones only and misses some. Counted here are hundreds of thousands of clones, less than 80% occurring once; the ten biggest clones make up more than 1.5%. Sample: memory CD4+ T cells sorted from blood. Subset of the sample: CD45RA-negative fraction. This TCR derives from a woman aged 25 to 39 in good health. The V and J genes are TRBV6-5 and TRBJ2-7; 8 bases are shared with TRBD1. The CDR3 coding sequence is TGTGCCAGCAGTTGGGCCTCCGACAGGGGTGCCGACGAGCAGTACTTC. Translated: CASSWASDRGADEQYF.